This T cell receptor (beta chain) was recovered during a study of Graves' ophthalmopathy and Graves' hyperthyroidism. The study's findings and limits: The blood repertoire also included most expanded thyroid clonotypes above 0.001 frequency. Ophthalmopathy progression was predicted with 65% to 71% sensitivity and around 78% specificity.

Scientists amplified the TCR beta CDR3 regions from RNA transcripts. The authors performed first-round RT-PCR with HTBI primers and then a second-round multiplex PCR. TCRdb used MiXCR to reprocess the multiplex PCR reads, holding one entry per CDR3 protein. The sample records 650,000 to 800,000 distinct CDR3 sequences, 35% to 45% being singletons. The CDR3 length is 14 residues. Between the trimmed V and J ends, which lost 6 bases and 0 bases, there was a span of 11 bases. Germline V gene lookup returns CDR1 WSHSY and CDR2 SAAADI. This clonotype was seen at least ten times. The antigen is undetermined. The starting material, about 9.5 ml of fresh peripheral blood, provided the PBMCs.

This clonotype was obtained from an adult man with Graves' ophthalmopathy. The sample taken for sequencing was peripheral blood. The gene calls are TRBV10-2 and TRBJ1-1; unclear D gene. In DNA form, the CDR3 reads TGCGCCAGCAGGGAAGGCCTAATGAACACTGAAGCTTTCTTT. Its protein is CASREGLMNTEAFF.